A single sample is the source of the 32 T cell receptor beta chains below, sequenced in a study of blood T cell dynamics during melanoma immunotherapy. The time point here: pre-treatment baseline. The assay was immunoSEQ multiplex PCR, and TCRdb's table has in-frame clones only and misses some. The repertoire includes under 15,000 clones, around 83% of them detected once, and around 4.4% sits in the top ten. This specimen was blood, taken from a patient treated with checkpoint blockade. All receptors derive from a human donor with melanoma.

The CDR3 DNA reads as TGCGCCAGCAGCCAATGGCCGAGGGTAACTAACACCGGGGAGCTGTTTTTT. This translates into CASSQWPRVTNTGELFF. The chain uses TRBV4-1 and TRBJ2-2, with a weak D call TRBD2 (5 bases). The CDR3 runs 17 residues. Germline V gene sequence: CDR1 MGHRA, CDR2 YSYEKL. Trimming removed 2 bases at V and 2 bases at J, with 15 bases between.

V is TRBV7-3 and J is TRBJ2-5; 7 positions agree with TRBD1. V was pared by 5 bases and J by 6 bases, with 12 bases of the junction left unmatched. Germline CDR1 reads SGHTA; CDR2 reads FQGTGA. The CDR3 runs to 15 residues. The CDR3: CASSPEGALMKTQYF. CDR3 DNA: TGTGCCAGCAGCCCCGAGGGGGCGCTTATGAAGACCCAGTACTTC.

This chain links TRBV7-6 with TRBJ2-7, with 10 bases matching TRBD1. Looked up from germline, CDR1 is SGHVS and CDR2 is FNYEAQ. The CDR3 length is 16 residues. Losses at the gene ends were 3 bases for V and 4 bases for J; bases not matched to a gene: 9. CDR3 DNA: TGTGCCAGCAGCTTGTCGGCCTTGGGACAGGGGTACGAGCAGTACTTC. Amino acid sequence: CASSLSALGQGYEQYF.

J is TRBJ1-3 and V is TRBV27, with D maybe TRBD1 (5 bases). The V end lost 5 bases, the J end lost 3 bases, and 11 bases lay between the germline ends. Germline V lookup: CDR1 MNHEY, CDR2 SMNVEV (reference sequence). This CDR3 is 14 amino acids long. The CDR3 here is CASSPGTVGNTIYF. The CDR3, as DNA: TGTGCCAGCAGTCCTGGGACCGTTGGAAACACCATATATTTT.

The chain links TRBV27 to TRBJ1-1; tentatively, D is TRBD1 (5 bases). CDR1 MNHEY and CDR2 SMNVEV come from the germline V gene (reference sequence). Trimming left V 6 bases short and J 7 bases short, with 18 bases between. There are 14 residues in the CDR3. The CDR3 is CASRSDRPYLEAFF. The CDR3 DNA sequence: TGTGCCAGCAGGTCCGACAGACCTTACCTTGAAGCTTTCTTT.

The chain links TRBV2 to TRBJ1-2; 7 nucleotides agree with TRBD1. The ends lost 3 bases at V and 3 bases at J; junction bases unmatched: 4. The CDR3 contains 14 residues. Germline V gene lookup returns CDR1 SNHLY and CDR2 FYNNEI. The CDR3 bases are TGTGCCAGCAGTGAGGGGCAGGGGGACTATGGCTACACCTTC. This translates into CASSEGQGDYGYTF.

This sequence joins TRBV30 and TRBJ2-2; 9 bases are a match to TRBD1. Looked up from germline, CDR1 is GTSNPN and CDR2 is SVGIG (reference sequence). The V and J ends lost 2 bases and 5 bases, in that order; junction bases with no gene match: 6. The CDR3 covers 15 residues. The CDR3 region is CAWSFGTGRTGELFF. The CDR3 DNA follows: TGTGCCTGGAGTTTTGGGACAGGGAGGACCGGGGAGCTGTTTTTT.

The chain recombines TRBV9 with TRBJ1-6; 11 bases fit TRBD1. This CDR3 contains 16 residues. The V and J ends lost 3 bases and 6 bases, in that order; junction bases with no gene match: 5. Germline V gene data show CDR1 as SGDLS and CDR2 as YYNGEE. The CDR3 DNA reads TGTGCCAGCAGCGGAAGAGGGACAGGGGGTAATTCACCCCTCCACTTT. As protein: CASSGRGTGGNSPLHF.

The rearrangement joins TRBV23-1 to TRBJ2-2, with D maybe TRBD1 (5 bases). TRBV23-1 is labeled an ORF, and its function is uncertain. This CDR3 has 16 amino acids. V was pared by 1 base and J by 5 bases, with 14 bases between. The chain's CDR3 is CASSQLTPAGTGELFF. The CDR3 DNA sequence: TGCGCCAGCAGTCAATTGACACCCGCAGGGACCGGGGAGCTGTTTTTT.

The rearrangement uses TRBV11-3 and TRBJ2-3, with 9 bases matching TRBD2. V shed 2 bases, J shed 0 bases, and the junction held 0 bases outside the gene matches. This CDR3 contains 15 residues. Germline V gene data show CDR1 as SGHNT and CDR2 as YENEEA. CDR3 DNA: TGTGCCAGCAGCTTAACTAGCGGGAGCACAGATACGCAGTATTTT. Translation gives CASSLTSGSTDTQYF.

The chain carries TRBV4-2 and TRBJ2-1, with 8 positions matching TRBD2. The CDR3 spans 18 residues. Trimming at V came to 2 bases and at J to 0 bases, leaving 9 bases not matched to a gene. Germline loops: CDR1 LGHNA, CDR2 YNFKEQ. The CDR3, as DNA: TGTGCCAGCAGCCAAACTTGGCGGGGGGCCAACTCCTACAATGAGCAGTTCTTC. Translation gives CASSQTWRGANSYNEQFF.

This chain links TRBV5-8 with TRBJ1-1; 8 nucleotides agree with TRBD1. The CDR3 covers 15 residues. Germline CDR1 and CDR2: SGHTS and YDEGEE. V trimming: 1 base; J trimming: 2 bases; junction bases outside the gene matches: 4. This CDR3 reads CASSLRRGRNTEAFF. As DNA, the CDR3 is TGTGCCAGCAGCTTGCGCAGGGGGCGAAACACTGAAGCTTTCTTT.

The chain recombines TRBV5-1 with TRBJ1-2; D possibly corresponds to TRBD1 (5 bases). The CDR3 contains 12 residues. Germline V gene sequence: CDR1 SGHRS, CDR2 YFSETQ. V lost 0 bases and J 7 bases, leaving 7 bases between the germline ends. CDR3 bases: TGCGCCAGCAGCTTGGACAGGTCTGGCTACACCTTC. Translating gives CASSLDRSGYTF.

This clone was seen a single time. The genes are TRBV7-8 and TRBJ1-1, with unresolved D. Germline V CDR1 and CDR2: SGHVS, FQNEAQ. V gave up 5 bases and J gave up 1 base, with 8 bases separating them. CDR3 length equals 13 residues. The CDR3 bases are TGTGCCAGCAGCCTCACACCGAACACTGAAGCTTTCTTT. It translates to CASSLTPNTEAFF. The complete variable domain, with remaining parts taken from reference TRBV7-8 and TRBJ1-1, reads GAGVSQSPRYKVAKRGQDVALRCDPISGHVSLFWYQQALGQGPEFLTYFQNEAQLDKSGLPSDRFFAERPEGSVSTLKIQRTQQEDSAVYLCASSLTPNTEAFFGQGTRLTVV.

This sequence joins TRBV30 and TRBJ2-7, with D possibly TRBD2 on 6 matching bases. CDR1 GTSNPN and CDR2 SVGIG come from the germline V gene (reference sequence). This CDR3 spans 15 amino acids. Trimming cost V 2 bases and J 6 bases, with 20 bases left between them. The CDR3 region has the DNA TGTGCCTGGAGTTTTGCCCCTGGCGGGCGGGGCGAGCAGTACTTC. This gives the protein CAWSFAPGGRGEQYF.

This chain uses TRBV5-1 with TRBJ1-1, with 7 bases lining up with TRBD1. The germline gives CDR1 SGHRS, CDR2 YFSETQ. CDR3 length: 13 amino acids. V dropped 3 bases and J dropped 5; count of bases not matched to a gene: 4. The CDR3 is CASSWTGGTEAFF. DNA for the CDR3: TGCGCCAGCAGCTGGACAGGTGGTACTGAAGCTTTCTTT.

The V gene is TRBV19, the J gene TRBJ1-5, with D uncertain. V shed 2 bases and J shed 7 bases, with 6 bases lying between them. The CDR3 sequence is 12 residues long. The germline CDR1 and CDR2 sequences are LNHDA and SQIVND (reference sequence). The CDR3 DNA is TGTGCCAGTAGTATACTTCGCCAGCCCCAGCATTTT. It codes for CASSILRQPQHF.

The chain combines TRBV2 with TRBJ1-1; D remains ambiguous. Trimming removed 2 bases from V and 2 bases from J, with 9 bases in between. Germline V gene data show CDR1 as SNHLY and CDR2 as FYNNEI. The CDR3 is 14 amino acids. CDR3 loop: CASSEFEGNTEAFF. The CDR3 bases are TGTGCCAGCAGTGAATTTGAGGGTAACACTGAAGCTTTCTTT. Looking up the rest from reference TRBV2 and TRBJ1-1 gives the full variable domain: EPEVTQTPSHQVTQMGQEVILRCVPISNHLYFYWYRQILGQKVEFLVSFYNNEISEKSEIFDDQFSVERPDGSNFTLKIRSTKLEDSAMYFCASSEFEGNTEAFFGQGTRLTVV.

V gene TRBV11-1 combines with J gene TRBJ2-5; 10 bases line up with TRBD2. The last part of the DNA fits TRBJ2-7 better; the J call may be wrong. The CDR3 runs 16 residues. Germline assignment: CDR1 SGHAT and CDR2 FQDESV (reference sequence). The CDR3 DNA follows: TGTGCCAGCAGCTTAGGGTCGGCTAGCGGGGGCTACGAGCAGTACTTC. As protein: CASSLGSASGGYEQYF.

The DNA for the CDR3 is TGTGCCAGCAGGGGACTAGCGGGAGAATATGAGCAGTTCTTC. Its translation is CASRGLAGEYEQFF. The rearrangement links TRBV5-4 to TRBJ2-1; 14 bases match TRBD2. V was pared by 5 bases and J by 8 bases, with 3 bases of the junction left unmatched. CDR1 SGHNT and CDR2 YYREEE come from the germline V gene (reference sequence). The CDR3 covers 14 residues.

The V call is TRBV5-1, the J call TRBJ2-7; D could derive from TRBD1 or TRBD2 (6 bases each). Per the germline V gene, CDR1 is SGHRS and CDR2 is YFSETQ. The length of the CDR3 is 15 residues. The ends were cut back, 0 bases at V and 0 bases at J, with 10 bases in the middle. The CDR3 spells CASSLAGGHSYEQYF. CDR3 coding DNA: TGCGCCAGCAGCTTGGCCGGGGGACACTCCTACGAGCAGTACTTC.

V is TRBV6-1 and J is TRBJ1-1, with TRBD1 matching 7 bases. CDR1 is MNHNS and CDR2 is SASEGT in the germline V gene. Trimming removed 7 bases from V and 2 bases from J; junction bases left unmatched: 7. CDR3 length equals 14 residues. CDR3: CASTLRTGNTEAFF. The CDR3 DNA reads TGTGCCAGCACCCTCAGGACAGGAAACACTGAAGCTTTCTTT.

The V and J genes are TRBV19 and TRBJ2-7; 9 bases fit TRBD1. There are 14 residues in the CDR3. V dropped 4 bases and J dropped 7; count of bases not matched to a gene: 8. Germline V gene sequence: CDR1 LNHDA, CDR2 SQIVND (reference sequence). In DNA, the CDR3 is TGTGCCAGTAGTACCGGGACAGGGCTGTTGGAGCAGTACTTC. Encoded protein: CASSTGTGLLEQYF.

A few counts support this clone. The chain carries TRBV4-1 and TRBJ2-6, with 7 bases that match TRBD1. This CDR3 spans 17 amino acids. Germline CDR1 is MGHRA and CDR2 is YSYEKL. J gave up 1 base and V 8 bases, and 11 bases lay outside the gene matches. The CDR3 nucleotides read TGCGCCAGCCACCCAGGGGGAAGTCAATCTGGGGCCAACGTCCTGACTTTC. Its translation is CASHPGGSQSGANVLTF.

The chain combines TRBV30 with TRBJ1-2; D call uncertain. Looked up from germline, CDR1 is GTSNPN and CDR2 is SVGIG (reference sequence). V shed 4 bases and J shed 4 bases, with 7 bases lying between them. This CDR3 spans 11 amino acids. The CDR3 region is CAWNAVYGYTF. CDR3 in DNA: TGTGCCTGGAACGCCGTCTATGGCTACACCTTC.

J is TRBJ2-7 and V is TRBV18; 7 bases align to TRBD2. Trimming took 0 bases from V and 4 from J; bases not matched to a gene: 6. CDR1 is KGHSH and CDR2 is LQKENI in the germline V gene. The CDR3 has 15 amino acids. DNA for the CDR3: TGTGCCAGCTCACCACCGGAGCGGGGTGGGTACGAGCAGTACTTC. It encodes CASSPPERGGYEQYF.

The chain combines TRBV10-3 with TRBJ2-5; D perhaps matches TRBD2 (6 bases). The length of the CDR3 is 15 residues. Germline V gene data show CDR1 as ENHRY and CDR2 as SYGVKD. Deletions cut 7 bases from V and 1 base from J, with 16 bases between. This CDR3 reads CAIKLGGGVQETQYF. The CDR3, as DNA: TGTGCCATCAAGCTCGGGGGTGGGGTCCAAGAGACCCAGTACTTC.

The CDR3 is CASSGRQGMGKIYF. The DNA for the CDR3 is TGTGCCAGCAGTGGTAGACAGGGTATGGGGAAAATATATTTT. This chain joins TRBV6-1 and TRBJ1-3; 7 bases are a match to TRBD1. V shed 4 bases and J 13 bases; nucleotides not matched to a gene: 13. The V gene's germline CDR1 is MNHNS and CDR2 SASEGT. The length of the CDR3 is 14 residues.

The CDR3 spells CASSYRGPGTEAFF. CDR3 coding DNA: TGTGCCAGCAGCTACAGGGGGCCGGGCACTGAAGCTTTCTTT. J is TRBJ1-1 and V is TRBV7-3, with 9 bases matching TRBD1. V was clipped by 4 bases and J by 4 bases; unmatched bases: 4. Germline V gene lookup returns CDR1 SGHTA and CDR2 FQGTGA. The CDR3 runs 14 residues.

This sequence joins TRBV13 and TRBJ2-7, with 11 bases lining up with TRBD2. Germline V CDR1 and CDR2: PRHDT, FYEKMQ (reference sequence). V shed 5 bases and J 6 bases; nucleotides not matched to a gene: 9. The CDR3 covers 15 residues. For the CDR3, the DNA is TGTGCCAGCAGCCCCCCGACTAGCGGGAAGGGCGAGCAGTACTTC. Amino acids: CASSPPTSGKGEQYF.

The chain couples TRBV7-2 to TRBJ2-1; D is undetermined. CDR3 length: 17 amino acids. Germline V gene sequence: CDR1 SGHTA, CDR2 FQGNSA. Trimming took 2 bases from V and 0 from J, leaving 14 bases between them. CDR3 in amino acids: CASSLFYRSSSYNEQFF. The CDR3 DNA sequence: TGTGCCAGCAGCTTATTCTACCGTTCTAGCTCCTACAATGAGCAGTTCTTC.

The chain links TRBV6-6 to TRBJ2-2, with 7 bases that match TRBD1. This CDR3 is 14 amino acids long. CDR1 and CDR2 (germline): MNHNY, SVGAGI (reference sequence). The trim removed 0 bases at V and 7 bases at J, leaving 2 bases unmatched. The CDR3 DNA follows: TGTGCCAGCAGTTACTCGACAGGGTACGGGGAGCTGTTTTTT. Protein sequence: CASSYSTGYGELFF.